This TCR beta chain is from a study of beta chain features in type 1 diabetes (dated by TCRdb to 2016 to 2019). Regarding the study in general: Mean age, gender distribution, total cell number and subset yield were not different between patients and healthy donors. A total of 85 million to 140 million sorted cells were examined across all samples, and the number of cells per subset was strongly correlated with RNA yield. The study compared the TCRB repertoires of sorted circulating CD4+ T cell subsets in recently diagnosed type 1 diabetes patients with those in matched healthy donors. Naive and central memory subsets were obtained from all 30 or so donors, but regulatory and stem cell-like memory subsets were isolated from only 8 patients and about 8 healthy donors.

As concerns this clone: Its binding antigen is unknown. There are no base qualities to consult, and no much larger clone falls within one base.

What the research found in general, with its limitations: Shorter templates might have been favored by PCR, but patient and control samples were amplified and corrected together, so both groups would have been affected equally by any skew. At VDJ recombination sites, type 1 diabetes patients had fewer insertions and more deleted nucleotides, which implies abnormalities in thymic rearrangement. In all four CD4+ subsets, TCRB CDR3 length was moderately but significantly shorter in type 1 diabetes patients. Because small numbers of individuals were included in the HLA sub-analyses, any influence of HLA type on TCRB rearrangement was left unresolved. The naive, central memory and regulatory TCRB repertoires appeared to resemble one another more closely among patients than among healthy donors. Because cDNA was sequenced instead of genomic DNA, highly expressing activated cells could be over-represented, though the groups showed no difference in activation or CD3 levels.

From each donor, a single peripheral blood sample of approximately 120 mL on average was drawn into heparinised tubes. A BD FACSAria II was used to sort naive, central memory, regulatory and stem cell-like memory CD4+ T cells with a panel that included CD45RO, CCR7, CD25, CD127, CD95 and CD27. All sorted populations exceeded 95% purity. PBMCs were separated immediately by Lymphoprep density gradient centrifugation and were stained directly, without being cultured. Samples were stained and sorted in pairs, with one healthy donor and one patient per experiment, so that batch effects were minimized. The entire isolated RNA was reverse transcribed using the High Capacity cDNA Reverse Transcription Kit, and thus expressed TCRB transcripts were sequenced. Deep immunoSEQ sequencing was performed on naive, central memory and regulatory T cell samples, with an average of around 3.4 million total reads per sample. Sorted cells were lysed in RLT buffer, and RNA was extracted using DNase-treated RNeasy Micro or Mini kits according to cell number. To prevent cross-contamination, each cell subset was processed individually, whereas patient and healthy donor samples were processed jointly. Using the immunoSEQ multiplex PCR, TCRB sequences were amplified from cDNA into 87-bp fragments spanning the CDR3 region. Sequencing of the amplicons was performed on the Illumina HiSeq platform. In the source study's methods: PCR bias was corrected computationally using synthetic template baselines, and reads within Hamming distance 2 were collapsed, with unmergeable singletons discarded. Reads were aligned against IMGT to assign V, D and J genes, CDR3 length and insertions or deletions at six rearrangement sites. Clonotype counts were normalized to sorted cell number within each subset before computing true diversity and Gini coefficients with the tcR R package. The overlap coefficient, calculated on TCRB nucleotide sequences, was used to quantify repertoire sharing. As stored in TCRdb, this immuneACCESS dataset retains in-frame rearrangements with V and J assigned. A fraction of the clones does not appear; measured against another copy, unresolved V genes explain less than half of the discrepancy, and the remainder lacks a known reason. The V and J calls and the clone size are those of that table, but D and trimming were determined from the DNA. This sample lists almost 350,000 clones; approximately 9.7% were detected once. Approximately 1% of the sample comes from the top ten.

The receptor was derived from a man aged 30-40 years with type 1 diabetes. Sequencing used central memory CD4+ T cells from blood.

In nucleotide form, the sequence is TGTGCCAGCAGTGTCTTGGGGACAGGTCGCATGGAAGCTTTCTTT. Its product reads: CASSVLGTGRMEAFF. The chain was built from TRBV25-1 and TRBJ1-1; the central 8 bases match TRBD1. The CDR3 sequence holds 15 residues, the cysteine and phenylalanine included. Kept here is only the CDR3 DNA, which spans 45 bases and is read in frame from base 1. Via the germline V gene, CDR1 is MGHDK and CDR2 SYGVNS. V and J are trimmed by 4 bases and 8 bases, and the gene matches miss 12 bases of the junction. The full variable domain, with segments outside the CDR3 supplied by the reference TRBV25-1 and TRBJ1-1 proteins, appears as EADIYQTPRYLVIGTGKKITLECSQTMGHDKMYWYQQDPGMELHLIHYSYGVNSTEKGDLSSESTVSRIRTEHFPLTLESARPSHTSQYLCASSVLGTGRMEAFFGQGTRLTVV.